This T cell receptor beta chain came from a study of CD8+CD57+ T cells in acquired aplastic anemia. Across the whole study: Isolated CD4+ and CD8+ cells, once sorted, yielded DNA averaging about 3.1 ug. Read counts for CD4+ cells (from healthy donors) averaged about 10.8 million. Study-wide results and caveats: Common to patients and controls were roughly 30 CD8+ CDR3 sequences. In CD8+ cells, Simpson's diversity showed no significant difference between patients and controls.

Germline lookup yields CDR1 SNHLY and CDR2 FYNNEI. This CDR3 is 16 amino acids long. V was clipped by 6 bases and J by 4 bases; unmatched bases: 13. CDR3 and TCR beta VDJ profiling relied on a genomic DNA template. TCRdb reprocessed the reads via MiXCR and lists one record per CDR3 protein. Here the sample spans approximately 160,000 distinct CDR3 sequences, roughly 40% being singletons. Regarding this clonotype: Its antigen is currently unknown.

The sample consisted of sorted CD4+, CD8+, or CD8+CD57+ T cells (not recorded which) from PBMCs. This TCR was sampled from a human donor in good health. The chain joins TRBV2 to TRBJ1-1; the match to TRBD1 covers 8 bases. The CDR3 DNA follows: TGTGCCAGCAGGCCCGGGACAGGAGAAGGCAGCACTGAAGCTTTCTTT. Its protein product is CASRPGTGEGSTEAFF. Drawing the rest from reference TRBV2 and TRBJ1-1, the complete variable domain is EPEVTQTPSHQVTQMGQEVILRCVPISNHLYFYWYRQILGQKVEFLVSFYNNEISEKSEIFDDQFSVERPDGSNFTLKIRSTKLEDSAMYFCASRPGTGEGSTEAFFGQGTRLTVV.